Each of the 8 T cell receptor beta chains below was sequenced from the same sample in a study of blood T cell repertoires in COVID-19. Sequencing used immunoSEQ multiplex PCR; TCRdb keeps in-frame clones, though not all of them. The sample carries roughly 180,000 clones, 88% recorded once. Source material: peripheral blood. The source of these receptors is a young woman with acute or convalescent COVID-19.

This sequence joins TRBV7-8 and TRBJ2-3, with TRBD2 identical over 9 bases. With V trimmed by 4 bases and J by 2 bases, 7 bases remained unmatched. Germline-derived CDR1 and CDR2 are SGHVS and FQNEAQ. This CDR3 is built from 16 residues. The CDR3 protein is CASSSPGLAATDTQYF. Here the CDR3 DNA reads TGTGCCAGCAGCTCACCGGGACTAGCAGCCACAGATACGCAGTATTTT.

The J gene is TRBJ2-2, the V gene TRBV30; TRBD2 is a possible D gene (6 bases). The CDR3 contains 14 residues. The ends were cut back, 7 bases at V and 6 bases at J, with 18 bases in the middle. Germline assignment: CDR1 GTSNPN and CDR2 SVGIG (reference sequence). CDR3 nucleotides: TGTGCCTCCCGTCGGTGGAGGGCCTCCGGGGAGCTGTTTTTT. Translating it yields CASRRWRASGELFF.

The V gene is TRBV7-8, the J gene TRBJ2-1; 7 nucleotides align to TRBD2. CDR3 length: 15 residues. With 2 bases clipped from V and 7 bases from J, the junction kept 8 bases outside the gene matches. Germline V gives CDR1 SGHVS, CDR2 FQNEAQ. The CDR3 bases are TGTGCCAGCAGCTTAAGAGCGGGGTTCTTTAATGAGCAGTTCTTC. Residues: CASSLRAGFFNEQFF.

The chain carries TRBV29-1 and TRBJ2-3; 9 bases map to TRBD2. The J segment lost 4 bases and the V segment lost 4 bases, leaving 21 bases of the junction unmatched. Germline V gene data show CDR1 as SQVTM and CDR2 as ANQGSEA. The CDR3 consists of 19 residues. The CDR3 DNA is TGCAGCGTTGTTATCGAGGTCGGAATAGCGGGAGTCAATTCAGATACGCAGTATTTT. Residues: CSVVIEVGIAGVNSDTQYF.

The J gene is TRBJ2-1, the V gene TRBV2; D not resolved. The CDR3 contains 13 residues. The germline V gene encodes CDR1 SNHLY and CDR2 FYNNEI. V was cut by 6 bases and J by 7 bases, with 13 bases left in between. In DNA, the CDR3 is TGTGCCAGCAGCGGAGACCAATGGAATGAGCAGTTCTTC. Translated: CASSGDQWNEQFF.

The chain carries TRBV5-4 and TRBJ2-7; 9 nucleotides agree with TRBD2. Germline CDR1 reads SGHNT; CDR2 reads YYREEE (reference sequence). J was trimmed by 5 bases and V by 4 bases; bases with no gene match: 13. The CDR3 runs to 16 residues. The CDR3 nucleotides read TGTGCCAGCAGCCCCCCCGGGACTAGCTTACGGGACGAGCAGTACTTC. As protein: CASSPPGTSLRDEQYF.

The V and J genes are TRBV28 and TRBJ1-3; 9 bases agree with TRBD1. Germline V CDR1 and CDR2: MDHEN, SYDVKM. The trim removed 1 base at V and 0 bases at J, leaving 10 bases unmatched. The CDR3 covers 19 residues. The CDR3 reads CASSLYLVGQGSSGNTIYF. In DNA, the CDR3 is TGTGCCAGCAGTTTATATTTGGTGGGACAGGGATCCTCTGGAAACACCATATATTTT.

The CDR3 DNA reads as TGTGCCAGCAGCTCAGGACAGGGTCGTACGCAGTATTTT. As protein: CASSSGQGRTQYF. The chain has TRBV7-2 and TRBJ2-3, with 8 bases lining up with TRBD1. CDR1 is SGHTA and CDR2 is FQGNSA in the germline V gene. There are 13 residues in the CDR3. V was clipped by 4 bases and J by 8 bases; unmatched bases: 5.